The 4 T cell receptor beta chains below come from one sample, sequenced in a study of shared clonotypes between healthy human individuals (dated by TCRdb to 2019 to 2021). The library was built by means of the immunoSEQ multiplex PCR assay. This immuneACCESS table, as held by TCRdb, lists in-frame sequences with V and J called but not all clones. Of the missing ones, under half trace to an unresolved V gene in checked studies; the others have no known cause. Within this sample are millions of clones, with just over 90% of them counted one time only. The ten biggest clones cover around 0.14% of the sample. The sample comprised naive CD4+ T cells sorted from blood. The cell subset or site label, as the study defines it: CD45RA+ positively selected. The receptors originated from a man between 18 and 29 years old in good health.

As for this clone: This specimen includes other DNA sequences encoding the same CDR3. The gene calls are TRBV5-1 and TRBJ2-3; no clear D gene. Deletions cut 0 bases from V and 2 bases from J, with 7 bases between. Germline V lookup: CDR1 SGHRS, CDR2 YFSETQ. The CDR3 has 14 residues. Here the CDR3 reads CASSLGPSTDTQYF. Here the CDR3 DNA reads TGCGCCAGCAGCTTGGGGCCCTCCACAGATACGCAGTATTTT.

This chain links TRBV10-2 with TRBJ1-2, with 8 nucleotides matching TRBD1. The length of the CDR3 is 14 residues. Losses at the gene ends were 3 bases for V and 7 bases for J; bases not matched to a gene: 7. Germline V gene data show CDR1 as WSHSY and CDR2 as SAAADI. CDR3 loop: CASSEDRGTSGYTF. The CDR3 DNA sequence: TGCGCCAGCAGTGAAGACAGGGGTACTTCTGGCTACACCTTC.

Regarding this clone: At one end, the junction sequence differs from germline, possibly due to a read error. The rearrangement uses TRBV7-7 and TRBJ2-5; D is perhaps TRBD2 (5 bases). CDR1 SSHAT and CDR2 FNYEAQ come from the germline V gene (reference sequence). The CDR3 length is 14 residues. CDR3 protein: CASTRGLGQETQYF. CDR3 nucleotide sequence: TGTGCTAGCACCCGAGGGCTGGGACAAGAGACCCAGTACTTC. Full variable domain (rest looked up from reference TRBV7-7 and TRBJ2-5): GAGVSQSPRYKVTKRGQDVTLRCDPISSHATLYWYQQALGQGPEFLTYFNYEAQPDKSGLPSDRFSAERPEGSISTLTIQRTEQRDSAMYRCASTRGLGQETQYFGPGTRLLVL.

The chain has TRBV5-6 and TRBJ2-5; no clear D. Germline V gene sequence: CDR1 SGHDT, CDR2 YYEEEE. The CDR3 has 15 amino acids. The germline V and J ends were trimmed by 0 bases and 5 bases, with 14 bases remaining between them. CDR3 sequence reads: CASSLEGRSLETQYF. For the CDR3, the DNA is TGTGCCAGCAGCTTGGAAGGCCGCTCTCTGGAGACCCAGTACTTC.